This T cell receptor (beta chain) originates from a study of metastatic and nonmetastatic thyroid tumors. About the research overall: Across blood and tumor or nodule tissue, repertoires from malignant and benign thyroid patients were compared with one another.

The sample holds many counts of this clone. Its antigen is unknown. As handled by the study authors: A classifier of distant metastasis in papillary thyroid cancer was built from CDR3 differences (across clinicopathological groups). MiXCR reprocessed the PCR reads for TCRdb. It is TCRdb's table, rather than the study itself, that gives the V and J calls and clone size. Of a few thousand clones listed, 30% are singletons. Regarding the study as a whole: Relative to benign nodules, malignant thyroid tumors were reportedly characterized by significantly elevated TCR beta diversity in blood and tumor.

Prior to thyroid surgery, none of the patients had received any treatment. V gave up 4 bases and J gave up 2 bases, with 20 bases separating them. Germline V CDR1 and CDR2: LGHNA, YNFKEQ. The CDR3 extends over 17 amino acids. Sequenced sample: adjacent normal tissue. The TCR comes from a female donor with papillary thyroid cancer or a benign thyroid nodule (not recorded which). Some clones in this sample may be carry-over from other donors' samples. This chain connects TRBV4-2 to TRBJ1-2, with D perhaps matching TRBD1 (5 bases). The DNA of the CDR3 is TGTGCCAGCAGCCCGACGGGGTATGAGGGGCTAAACTATGGCTACACCTTC. Protein: CASSPTGYEGLNYGYTF.